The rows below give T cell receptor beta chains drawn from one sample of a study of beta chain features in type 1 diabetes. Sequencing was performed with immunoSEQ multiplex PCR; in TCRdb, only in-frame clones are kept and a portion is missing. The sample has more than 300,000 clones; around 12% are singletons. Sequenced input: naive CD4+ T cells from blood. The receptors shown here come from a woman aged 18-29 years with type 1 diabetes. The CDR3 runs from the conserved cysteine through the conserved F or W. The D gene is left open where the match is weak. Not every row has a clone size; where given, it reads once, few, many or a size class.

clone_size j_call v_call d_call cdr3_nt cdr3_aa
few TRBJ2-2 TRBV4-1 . TGCGCCAGCAGCCGCCAGGCAGACGGCACCGGGGAGCTGTTTTTT CASSRQADGTGELFF
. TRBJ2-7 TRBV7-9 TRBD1 TGTGCCAGCAGCCAAGGACAGGGATTGTACGAGCAGTACTTC CASSQGQGLYEQYF
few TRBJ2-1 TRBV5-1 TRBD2 TGCGCCAGCAGCTTCCGTGAGACTAGCGGGAACAATGAGCAGTTCTTC CASSFRETSGNNEQFF
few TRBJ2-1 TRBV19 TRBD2 TGTGCCAGTAGTTCCGGGACTAGCGGGACCAATGAGCAGTTCTTC CASSSGTSGTNEQFF
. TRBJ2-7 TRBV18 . TGTGCCAGCTCACCAATGGGGAGCTCCTACGAGCAGTACTTC CASSPMGSSYEQYF
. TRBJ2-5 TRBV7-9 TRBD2 TGTGCCAGCAGCCTTTGGACTAGCGGGAGAGGGGAGGAGACCCAGTACTTC CASSLWTSGRGEETQYF
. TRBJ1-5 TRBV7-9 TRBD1 TGTGCCAGCAGCCCCATTAGGGGGCGCGATCAGCCCCAGCATTTT CASSPIRGRDQPQHF
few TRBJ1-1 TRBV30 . TGTGCCTGGGCCAGGGAGGGGGGTGCTTTCTTT CAWAREGGAFF
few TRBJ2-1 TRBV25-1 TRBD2 TGTGCCAGCAGTGAATCCGACGCCGGGACTATAAGCGAGCAGTTCTTC CASSESDAGTISEQFF
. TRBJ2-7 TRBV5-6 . TGTGCCAGCAGCTTGGAGTCTGTACTCTCCTACGAGCAGTACTTC CASSLESVLSYEQYF
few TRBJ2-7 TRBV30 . TGTGCCTGGAGTCTTAGCCGCTACGAGCAGTACTTC CAWSLSRYEQYF
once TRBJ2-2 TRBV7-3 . TGTGCCAGCAGCTTAACCTCGAGGCAGCTTAGCGCCGGGGAGCTGTTTTTT CASSLTSRQLSAGELFF
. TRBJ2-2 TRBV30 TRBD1 TGTGCCTGGTGGGTCCGGACAGGGGGCTTAAGTGGCACCGGGGAGCTGTTTTTT CAWWVRTGGLSGTGELFF
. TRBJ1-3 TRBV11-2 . TGTGCCGCAAACTCACAGGGACGAGGAAACACCATATATTTT CAANSQGRGNTIYF
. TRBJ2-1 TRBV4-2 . TGTGCCAGCAGCGAAGCCGGAGGGCTCCCCGACAATGAGCAGTTCTTC CASSEAGGLPDNEQFF
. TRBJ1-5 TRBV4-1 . TGCGCCAGCAGCCAAGTTCCGGGGGGGCTTTTGGGCAATCAGCCCCAGCATTTT CASSQVPGGLLGNQPQHF
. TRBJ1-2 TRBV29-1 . TGCAGCGCCAACTTAGGGCCGGGGGGCTACACCTTC CSANLGPGGYTF
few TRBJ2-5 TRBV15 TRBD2 TGTGCCACCAGCCCCCGACTAGCGGGAGGCCAAGAGACCCAGTACTTC CATSPRLAGGQETQYF
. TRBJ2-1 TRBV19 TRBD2 TGTGCCAGCACACCCGGGGGAGGGCTTAATGAGCAGTTCTTC CASTPGGGLNEQFF
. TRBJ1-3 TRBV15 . TGTGCCACCAGCAGAGACGTCACAAACTCTGGAAACACCATATATTTT CATSRDVTNSGNTIYF
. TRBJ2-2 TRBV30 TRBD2 TGTGCCTGGACTCCCTTCACGGGACTAGCAGCCGGGGGGCTGTTTTTT CAWTPFTGLAAGGLFF
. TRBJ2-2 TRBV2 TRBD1 TGTGCCAGCACCGGACAGGTCACCGGGGAGCTGTTTTTT CASTGQVTGELFF
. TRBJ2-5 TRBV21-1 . TGTGCCAGCTGGTCTAGCGGGGACCAAGAGACCCAGTACTTC CASWSSGDQETQYF
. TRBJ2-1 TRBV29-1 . TGCAGCGTTGAAAGGGGTAGGAATGAGCAGTTCTTC CSVERGRNEQFF
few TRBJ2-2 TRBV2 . TGTGCCAGCAGCGGCCGGGAAAGGCGAACCGGGGAGCTGTTTTTT CASSGRERRTGELFF
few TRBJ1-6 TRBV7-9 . TGTGCCAGCAGCAAGGACACCTATAATTCACCCCTCCACTTT CASSKDTYNSPLHF
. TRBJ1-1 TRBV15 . TGTGCCACCGGCCGGGGGGAGAACACTGAAGCTTTCTTT CATGRGENTEAFF
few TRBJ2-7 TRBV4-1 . TGCGCCAGCAGCCAAGTAGGGGGGGCGAGCGAGCAGTACTTC CASSQVGGASEQYF